This TCR beta chain was captured by sequencing in a study of shared clonotypes between healthy human individuals. Study details: The cohort had two women and a few men, ages 18 to 49.

About this clone itself: Its antigen remains unidentified.

Sorted subsets were amplified in replicate PCRs using 150 to 250 ng DNA, about 30,000 T cell genomes. The method was immunoSEQ multiplex PCR; TCRdb's version includes in-frame clones alone and lacks a portion of them. The sample shows some 2.1 million clones, about 94% of them seen only once. CDR1 and CDR2 from the germline V gene are MGHRA and YSYEKL. CDR3 length equals 13 residues. Trimming took off 2 bases at V and 4 bases at J, with 6 bases between the two ends. Cells designated naive CD8 were CD45RO-negative and were positively selected for CCR7, with terminally differentiated effector memory CD45RA+ cells excluded. Study results and limitations: Roughly 5% of naive CD4 clonotypes were common to several donors. Against clonotypes common to all four donors, non-shared ones had lower generation probabilities.

The source of this sequence is a young man in good health. The specimen was naive CD8+ T cells sorted from blood. The V call is TRBV4-1, the J call TRBJ1-5; no clear D gene. CDR3 in DNA: TGCGCCAGCAGCCAATCGCAGAATCAGCCCCAGCATTTT. It yields the protein CASSQSQNQPQHF.